This T cell receptor (beta chain) was obtained from a study of response to subunit inactivated influenza vaccine. Whole-study results and caveats: Each seasonal influenza vaccination, the authors suggested, recruits few new T cells.

The CDR3 is 15 amino acids. V was trimmed by 6 bases and J by 2 bases, leaving 17 bases between them. Comment on this clonotype: Its antigen is not known.

TCRdb reprocessed the RT-PCR reads with MiXCR, giving one entry per CDR3 protein. Here the sample spans about 310,000 distinct CDR3 sequences, 20% to 25% being singletons. This rearrangement joins TRBV12-3 or TRBV12-4 to TRBJ2-7; possibly TRBD2 for D (6 bases). The sample here was PBMCs from blood, taken approximately 20 months after vaccination. This TCR derives from a man in his fifties or sixties who received an inactivated influenza vaccine. CDR3 residues: CASRNEEGGPYEQYF. The CDR3 nucleotides read TGTGCCAGCAGGAATGAGGAGGGAGGACCCTACGAGCAGTACTTC.